A selection of T cell receptor beta chains follows, all from one sample in a study of cytomegalovirus exposure and HLA in healthy donors. Profiled with immunoSEQ multiplex PCR; TCRdb holds only in-frame clones, not every one. The sample records 140,000 to 150,000 clones, about 91% being singletons. The specimen was PBMCs. These TCRs come from a man aged 18-30 years in good health and CMV-seropositive. CDR3s include the opening cysteine and the closing phenylalanine or tryptophan. Each record gives: clone size, J gene, D gene, V gene, CDR3 protein, CDR3 DNA. D genes are given only for firm matches. Only some rows state a clone size, as once, few, many or a class for expanded clones.

>-|TRBJ2-7|-|TRBV5-4
CASSLPRGAEQYF
TGTGCCAGCAGCTTGCCCAGGGGAGCCGAGCAGTACTTC
>few|TRBJ2-7|TRBD2|TRBV7-6
CASSPGGRYEQYF
TGTGCCAGCAGCCCGGGGGGGCGCTACGAGCAGTACTTC
>-|TRBJ1-2|-|TRBV19
CASREAGGSYGYTF
TGTGCCAGTAGGGAGGCGGGGGGCAGCTATGGCTACACCTTC
>-|TRBJ2-1|TRBD1|TRBV11-2
CASSSGQGRGEQFF
TGTGCCAGCAGCTCAGGACAGGGTAGAGGAGAGCAGTTCTTC
>-|TRBJ1-6|-|TRBV5-4
CASSLGRQNSPLHF
TGTGCCAGCAGCTTGGGGCGGCAGAATTCACCCCTCCACTTT
>-|TRBJ2-7|-|TRBV4-1
CASSQVGREAYEQYF
TGCGCCAGCAGCCAAGTCGGCAGGGAAGCCTACGAGCAGTACTTC
>-|TRBJ2-2|TRBD1|TRBV5-1
CASSTGQARAGELFF
TGCGCCAGCAGCACGGGACAGGCTCGTGCCGGGGAGCTGTTTTTT
>-|TRBJ1-1|-|TRBV5-4
CASTLGAPGNTEAFF
TGTGCCAGCACCTTAGGGGCCCCTGGGAACACTGAAGCTTTCTTT
>-|TRBJ2-3|TRBD2|TRBV5-1
CASSVLAGGADTQYF
TGCGCCAGCAGCGTTCTAGCGGGGGGGGCGGATACGCAGTATTTT
>once|TRBJ2-1|-|TRBV19
CASSMRAGEGYNEQFF
TGTGCCAGTAGTATGAGAGCAGGGGAAGGCTACAATGAGCAGTTCTTC
>-|TRBJ2-1|TRBD2|TRBV27
CASSLSLAGNEQFF
TGTGCCAGCAGTTTATCTCTAGCGGGCAATGAGCAGTTCTTC
>-|TRBJ2-1|-|TRBV7-9
CAGSTGEGSEQFF
TGTGCCGGGTCGACAGGAGAGGGAAGTGAGCAGTTCTTC
>-|TRBJ2-7|TRBD2|TRBV5-1
CASRSGTSGGAGEQYF
TGCGCCAGCAGGTCCGGGACTAGCGGGGGGGCCGGCGAGCAGTACTTC
>-|TRBJ1-1|-|TRBV6-1
CASGEVEGTEAFF
TGTGCCAGCGGCGAGGTGGAGGGCACTGAAGCTTTCTTT
>-|TRBJ2-1|TRBD2|TRBV19
CASSIGLGWGNEQFF
TGTGCCAGTAGTATCGGACTAGGCTGGGGCAATGAGCAGTTCTTC
>-|TRBJ2-3|TRBD2|TRBV5-5
CASSRLAGEEDTQYF
TGTGCCAGCAGCAGACTAGCGGGGGAAGAAGATACGCAGTATTTT
>-|TRBJ2-1|TRBD2|TRBV10-3
CAIGRGSGGAYEQFF
TGTGCCATCGGGCGGGGTAGCGGGGGGGCTTATGAGCAGTTCTTC
>-|TRBJ2-7|TRBD2|TRBV6-1
CASKLAGTTYEQYF
TGTGCCAGCAAACTAGCGGGGACAACCTACGAGCAGTACTTC
>-|TRBJ1-1|-|TRBV19
CASSIGGTGAFF
TGTGCCAGTAGTATCGGGGGGACTGGGGCTTTCTTT
>-|TRBJ1-1|-|TRBV20-1
CSAGRDTEAFF
TGCAGTGCCGGGCGGGATACTGAAGCTTTCTTT
>-|TRBJ1-5|-|TRBV4-2
CASSHYRSTNQPQHF
TGTGCCAGCAGCCACTATAGATCTACTAATCAGCCCCAGCATTTT
>-|TRBJ2-3|-|TRBV7-6
CASSQGLNIDTQYF
TGTGCCAGCAGCCAGGGACTGAATATAGATACGCAGTATTTT
>-|TRBJ1-4|-|TRBV18
CASSPTGTNEKLFF
TGTGCCAGCTCACCGACTGGCACTAATGAAAAACTGTTTTTT
>-|TRBJ2-7|-|TRBV30
CAWSVGGSAYEQYF
TGTGCCTGGAGTGTAGGAGGGAGCGCTTACGAGCAGTACTTC
>-|TRBJ2-2|-|TRBV7-6
CASSLHTGELFF
TGTGCCAGCAGCCTACACACCGGGGAGCTGTTTTTT
>-|TRBJ2-1|TRBD2|TRBV5-1
CASSRGPGLALSSYNEQFF
TGCGCCAGCAGCAGGGGCCCGGGACTAGCGCTAAGTTCCTACAATGAGCAGTTCTTC
>-|TRBJ1-1|TRBD1|TRBV14
CASSPVTGVYTEAFF
TGTGCCAGCAGCCCCGTGACAGGGGTCTATACTGAAGCTTTCTTT
>-|TRBJ2-7|TRBD1|TRBV5-4
CASSSGIWDSPYEQYF
TGTGCCAGCAGCTCGGGCATCTGGGACAGTCCCTACGAGCAGTACTTC
>-|TRBJ1-4|TRBD1|TRBV4-1
CASSQPGDRVDEKLFF
TGCGCCAGCAGCCAACCCGGAGACAGGGTGGATGAAAAACTGTTTTTT
>-|TRBJ1-6|-|TRBV6-5
CASSYSYTDSPLHF
TGTGCCAGCAGTTACTCCTACACAGATTCACCCCTCCACTTT
>once|TRBJ1-2|TRBD1|TRBV29-1
CSVGTGQSYGYTF
TGCAGCGTTGGGACAGGGCAATCCTATGGCTACACCTTC
>once|TRBJ2-3|TRBD2|TRBV7-6
CASRVASGFSTDTQYF
TGTGCCAGCAGAGTGGCTAGCGGGTTCAGCACAGATACGCAGTATTTT
>-|TRBJ2-5|-|TRBV5-6
CASSLRAGGSGETQYF
TGTGCCAGCAGCTTGAGAGCGGGCGGTTCAGGAGAGACCCAGTACTTC
>-|TRBJ2-7|-|TRBV28
CASSLGSSYEQYF
TGTGCCAGCAGTTTGGGCAGCTCCTACGAGCAGTACTTC
>-|TRBJ2-7|-|TRBV5-1
CASSLDRPYEQYF
TGCGCCAGCAGCTTGGACAGACCTTACGAGCAGTACTTC
>-|TRBJ1-1|TRBD1|TRBV6-5
CASSQSGTGEAFF
TGTGCCAGCAGTCAATCAGGGACAGGGGAAGCTTTCTTT
>-|TRBJ2-5|-|TRBV28
CASSSPFGAVPQQETQYF
TGTGCCAGCAGTAGTCCCTTTGGAGCGGTGCCACAACAAGAGACCCAGTACTTC
>-|TRBJ2-2|-|TRBV5-1
CASRGAPDDAGELFF
TGCGCCAGCAGGGGGGCCCCGGACGACGCCGGGGAGCTGTTTTTT
>-|TRBJ1-2|TRBD1|TRBV15
CATSYTGTGDYTF
TGTGCCACCAGCTATACCGGGACAGGGGACTACACCTTC
>-|TRBJ2-2|TRBD2|TRBV29-1
CSVGGTRAGELFF
TGCAGCGTTGGGGGGACTAGAGCCGGGGAGCTGTTTTTT
>-|TRBJ1-1|-|TRBV29-1
CSSTLPGDTEAFF
TGCAGCTCAACCCTCCCGGGGGACACTGAAGCTTTCTTT
>-|TRBJ2-1|-|TRBV19
CASSIPPQDEQFF
TGTGCCAGTAGTATTCCCCCCCAGGATGAGCAGTTCTTC
>-|TRBJ2-7|TRBD1|TRBV4-2
CASSQGDRGYEQYF
TGTGCCAGCAGCCAAGGGGACAGGGGCTACGAGCAGTACTTC
>few|TRBJ1-2|-|TRBV14
CASSQETGWGNYGYTF
TGTGCCAGCAGCCAAGAAACAGGGTGGGGAAACTATGGCTACACCTTC
>-|TRBJ1-1|-|TRBV7-8
CASTFGGGGRTEAFF
TGTGCCAGCACGTTCGGAGGGGGGGGCCGGACTGAAGCTTTCTTT
>-|TRBJ2-2|-|TRBV7-9
CASSLAQANTGELFF
TGTGCCAGCAGCTTAGCACAGGCGAACACCGGGGAGCTGTTTTTT
>-|TRBJ1-4|-|TRBV5-6
CASSLAYSEKLFF
TGTGCCAGCAGCTTGGCCTATAGTGAAAAACTGTTTTTT
>once|TRBJ2-3|TRBD2|TRBV6-1
CASRLAGGTDTQYF
TGTGCCAGTCGACTAGCGGGGGGCACAGATACGCAGTATTTT
>-|TRBJ1-4|TRBD1|TRBV5-1
CASSLGQGATNEKLFF
TGCGCCAGCAGCCTAGGACAGGGGGCGACTAATGAAAAACTGTTTTTT
>-|TRBJ2-5|-|TRBV20-1
CSGGPGETQYF
TGCAGCGGCGGTCCGGGAGAGACCCAGTACTTC